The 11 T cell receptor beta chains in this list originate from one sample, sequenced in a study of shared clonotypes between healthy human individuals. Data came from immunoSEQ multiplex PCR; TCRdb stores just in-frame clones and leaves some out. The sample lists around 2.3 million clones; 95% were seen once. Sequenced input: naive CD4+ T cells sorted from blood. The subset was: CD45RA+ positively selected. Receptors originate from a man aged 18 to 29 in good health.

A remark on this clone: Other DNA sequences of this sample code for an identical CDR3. In nucleotides, the CDR3 is TGTGCCAGCTCTCCCGGGACAGGGTCCTACGAGCAGTACTTC. Amino acids: CASSPGTGSYEQYF. The chain uses TRBV18 and TRBJ2-7, with 9 bases matching TRBD1. Germline V CDR1 and CDR2: KGHSH, LQKENI. The CDR3 loop spans 14 amino acids. V shed 6 bases, J shed 1 base, and the junction held 4 bases outside the gene matches.

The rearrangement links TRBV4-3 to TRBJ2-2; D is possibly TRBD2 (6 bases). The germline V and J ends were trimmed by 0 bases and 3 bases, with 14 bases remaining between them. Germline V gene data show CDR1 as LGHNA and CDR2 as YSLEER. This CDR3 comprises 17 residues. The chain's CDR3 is CASSQELGGTDTGELFF. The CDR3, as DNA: TGCGCCAGCAGCCAAGAGCTCGGCGGGACGGACACCGGGGAGCTGTTTTTT.

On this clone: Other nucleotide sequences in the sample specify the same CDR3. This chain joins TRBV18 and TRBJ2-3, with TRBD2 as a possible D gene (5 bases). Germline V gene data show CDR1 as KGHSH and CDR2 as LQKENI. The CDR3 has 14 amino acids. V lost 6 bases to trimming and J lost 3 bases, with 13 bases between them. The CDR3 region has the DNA TGTGCCAGCTCCCCGGGGTTAGCGACAGATACGCAGTATTTT. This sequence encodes CASSPGLATDTQYF. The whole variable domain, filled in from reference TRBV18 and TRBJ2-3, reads NAGVMQNPRHLVRRRGQEARLRCSPMKGHSHVYWYRQLPEEGLKFMVYLQKENIIDESGMPKERFSAEFPKEGPSILRIQQVVRGDSAAYFCASSPGLATDTQYFGPGTRLTVL.

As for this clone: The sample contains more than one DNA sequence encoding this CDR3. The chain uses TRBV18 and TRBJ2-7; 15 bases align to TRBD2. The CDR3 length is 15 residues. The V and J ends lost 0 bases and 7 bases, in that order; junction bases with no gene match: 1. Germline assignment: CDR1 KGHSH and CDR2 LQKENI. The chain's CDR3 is CASSPPGLAGGEQYF. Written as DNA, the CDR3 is TGTGCCAGCTCACCACCGGGACTAGCGGGGGGTGAGCAGTACTTC.

The CDR3 DNA sequence: TGTGCCAGCAGCTCCAGACCGGTACAAGAGACCCAGTACTTC. Translated, it gives CASSSRPVQETQYF. The chain employs TRBV5-4 and TRBJ2-5; D gene unclear. The V gene's germline CDR1 is SGHNT and CDR2 YYREEE (reference sequence). The CDR3 totals 14 residues. Trimming pared 3 bases from V and 2 bases from J, leaving 11 bases between.

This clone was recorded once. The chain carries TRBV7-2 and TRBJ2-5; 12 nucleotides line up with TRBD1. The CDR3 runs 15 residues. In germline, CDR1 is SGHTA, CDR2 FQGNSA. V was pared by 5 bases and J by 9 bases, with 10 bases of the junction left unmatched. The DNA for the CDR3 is TGTGCCAGCAGCCCTGGGACAGGGGGCGTGGGGGCCCAGTACTTC. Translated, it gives CASSPGTGGVGAQYF.

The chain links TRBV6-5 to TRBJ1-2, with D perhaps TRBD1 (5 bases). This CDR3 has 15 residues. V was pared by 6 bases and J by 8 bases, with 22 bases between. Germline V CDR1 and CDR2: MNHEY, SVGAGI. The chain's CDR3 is CASRYPGTSSQGYTF. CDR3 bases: TGTGCCAGCAGATACCCGGGGACGTCTAGTCAAGGCTACACCTTC.

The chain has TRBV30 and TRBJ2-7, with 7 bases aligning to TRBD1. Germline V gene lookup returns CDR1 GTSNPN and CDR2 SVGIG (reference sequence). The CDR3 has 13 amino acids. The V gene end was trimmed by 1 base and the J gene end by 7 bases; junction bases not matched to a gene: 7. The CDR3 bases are TGTGCCTGGAGTGCCCGGACAGGAGGAGAGCAGTACTTC. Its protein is CAWSARTGGEQYF.

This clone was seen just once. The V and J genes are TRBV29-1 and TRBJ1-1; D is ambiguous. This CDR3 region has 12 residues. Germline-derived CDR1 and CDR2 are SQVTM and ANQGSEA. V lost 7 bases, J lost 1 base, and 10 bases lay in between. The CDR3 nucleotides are TGCAGCGCAAGACAAACGAACACTGAAGCTTTCTTT. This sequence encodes CSARQTNTEAFF. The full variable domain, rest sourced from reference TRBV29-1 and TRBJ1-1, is SAVISQKPSRDICQRGTSLTIQCQVDSQVTMMFWYRQQPGQSLTLIATANQGSEATYESGFVIDKFPISRPNLTFSTLTVSNMSPEDSSIYLCSARQTNTEAFFGQGTRLTVV.

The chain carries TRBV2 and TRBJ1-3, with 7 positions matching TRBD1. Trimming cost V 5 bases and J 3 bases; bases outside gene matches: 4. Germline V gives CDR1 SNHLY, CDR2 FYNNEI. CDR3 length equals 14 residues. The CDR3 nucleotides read TGTGCCAGCAGTCAAACAGGGGTTGGAAACACCATATATTTT. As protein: CASSQTGVGNTIYF.

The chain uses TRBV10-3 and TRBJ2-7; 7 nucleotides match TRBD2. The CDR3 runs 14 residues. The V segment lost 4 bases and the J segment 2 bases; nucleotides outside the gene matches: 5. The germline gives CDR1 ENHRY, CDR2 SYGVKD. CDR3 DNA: TGTGCCATCAGTGGGAAGCGGGGCCCCTACGAGCAGTACTTC. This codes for CAISGKRGPYEQYF.